This T cell receptor beta chain was sequenced in a study of graft-versus-host responses after intestinal transplantation. Whole-study results and caveats: With peak circulating GvH clone levels came an association with early post-transplant HvG declines.

In regard to this clone: The antigen is undetermined.

V was cut by 3 bases and J by 4 bases, with 7 bases left in between. Germline lookup yields CDR1 SGHDT and CDR2 YYEEEE. The CDR3 contains 13 residues. Libraries were prepared by immunoSEQ multiplex PCR; TCRdb keeps only in-frame clonotypes and omits some of them. Of some 120,000 clones in the sample, more than 80% are singletons; the top ten hold around 0.16%. This chain connects TRBV5-6 to TRBJ2-2; no firm D call. Sequencing was performed on unstimulated CD4+ T cells sorted from spleen or lymph node cells, taken before intestinal transplant. This TCR derives from a human donor who received an intestinal transplant. CDR3 in DNA: TGTGCCAGCAGCTCATTGGGCACCGGGGAGCTGTTTTTT. It specifies CASSSLGTGELFF.